Listed below are T cell receptor beta chains from one sample, sequenced in a study of identifying expanded T cells in peripheral blood. Measured with immunoSEQ multiplex PCR; TCRdb has only the in-frame clones, and not every one. The sample includes roughly 100,000 clones, around 88% of them seen just once. Material for sequencing was blood. The receptors originated from a person aged 18 to 70 in good health. Both conserved end residues are part of each CDR3. A D gene is named only where the DNA matches it firmly. Only part of the rows carry a size: once, few, many, or a class if the clone is expanded.

NA | TRBJ2-7 | TRBV6-5 | NA | 13 | CASSVALFFEQYF | TGTGCCAGCAGTGTAGCCCTTTTCTTCGAGCAGTACTTC
NA | TRBJ1-4 | TRBV7-9 | NA | 15 | CASSLLPRESEKLFF | TGTGCCAGCAGCTTACTTCCCCGGGAGAGCGAAAAACTGTTTTTT
TRBD2 | TRBJ2-1 | TRBV10-3 | NA | 15 | CAISDRGRTNNEQFF | TGTGCCATCAGTGATCGCGGGAGGACCAACAATGAGCAGTTCTTC
NA | TRBJ2-1 | TRBV28 | NA | 12 | CASRGTYNEQFF | TGTGCCAGCAGGGGGACGTACAATGAGCAGTTCTTC
TRBD1 | TRBJ1-1 | TRBV7-8 | NA | 16 | CASTRPGQGALAEAFF | TGTGCCAGCACTCGTCCCGGACAGGGGGCTCTCGCTGAAGCTTTCTTT
NA | TRBJ1-1 | TRBV5-1 | NA | 14 | CASSQQGVGTEAFF | TGCGCCAGCAGCCAACAGGGTGTCGGGACTGAAGCTTTCTTT
TRBD1 | TRBJ1-1 | TRBV27 | NA | 15 | CASIASGQLNTEAFF | TGTGCCAGCATCGCCTCGGGACAGCTGAACACTGAAGCTTTCTTT
NA | TRBJ1-4 | TRBV29-1 | NA | 15 | CSVSFGGTTNEKLFF | TGCAGCGTCTCTTTTGGGGGCACGACTAATGAAAAACTGTTTTTT
NA | TRBJ2-3 | TRBV7-3 | NA | 14 | CASSSEYSTDTQYF | TGTGCCAGCAGCTCGGAGTACAGCACAGATACGCAGTATTTT
NA | TRBJ1-5 | TRBV27 | NA | 15 | CATTILAQDNQPQHF | TGTGCCACCACGATTTTGGCACAGGATAATCAGCCCCAGCATTTT
TRBD1 | TRBJ2-7 | TRBV2 | NA | 15 | CASRAGQGSSYEQYF | TGTGCCAGCAGAGCGGGACAGGGGAGCTCCTACGAGCAGTACTTC
TRBD2 | TRBJ2-4 | TRBV6-5 | NA | 14 | CASRSGLAENIQYF | TGTGCCAGCAGATCGGGACTAGCGGAAAACATTCAGTACTTC
NA | TRBJ1-5 | TRBV28 | NA | 15 | CASSFQGGGNQPQHF | TGTGCCAGCAGTTTCCAGGGTGGTGGGAATCAGCCCCAGCATTTT
NA | TRBJ1-2 | TRBV7-9 | once | 13 | CASSLVGTYGYTF | TGTGCCAGCAGCTTAGTCGGGACTTATGGCTACACCTTC
NA | TRBJ2-7 | TRBV11-2 | NA | 14 | CASSRGSGVYEQYF | TGTGCCAGCAGCCGGGGATCCGGAGTCTACGAGCAGTACTTC
NA | TRBJ2-5 | TRBV7-3 | NA | 13 | CASSPLTQETQYF | TGTGCCAGCAGCCCTCTGACGCAAGAGACCCAGTACTTC
TRBD1 | TRBJ1-2 | TRBV6-1 | NA | 14 | CASSPTGGSSGYTF | TGTGCCAGCAGCCCGACAGGGGGCTCCTCCGGCTACACCTTC
NA | TRBJ2-2 | TRBV19 | NA | 14 | CASSVGSPAGELFF | TGTGCCAGTAGTGTCGGGAGCCCAGCCGGGGAGCTGTTTTTT
NA | TRBJ2-3 | TRBV7-2 | NA | 13 | CASSILTRDTQYF | TGTGCCAGCAGCATACTTACTAGAGATACGCAGTATTTT
NA | TRBJ2-1 | TRBV5-1 | NA | 14 | CASSEGPSYNEQFF | TGCGCCAGCAGTGAGGGTCCATCCTACAATGAGCAGTTCTTC
NA | TRBJ2-1 | TRBV28 | NA | 16 | CASSTLAESSYNEQFF | TGTGCCAGCAGTACCTTAGCGGAAAGCTCCTACAATGAGCAGTTCTTC
TRBD1 | TRBJ1-2 | TRBV5-8 | NA | 13 | CASSPDRDYGYTF | TGTGCCAGCAGCCCGGACAGGGACTATGGCTACACCTTC
TRBD1 | TRBJ1-1 | TRBV15 | NA | 16 | CATSRDQWDSETEAFF | TGTGCCACCAGCAGAGATCAATGGGACAGTGAGACTGAAGCTTTCTTT
NA | TRBJ1-1 | TRBV7-2 | NA | 18 | CASSGPDAGPPRNTEAFF | TGTGCCAGCAGCGGGCCAGATGCTGGGCCGCCAAGGAACACTGAAGCTTTCTTT
NA | TRBJ2-3 | TRBV6-6 | NA | 13 | CASSFGTEDTQYF | TGTGCCAGCAGTTTTGGAACGGAGGATACGCAGTATTTT